These 26 T cell receptor beta chains came from one sample sequenced in a study of CD8 T cells in ankylosing spondylitis. TCRdb used MiXCR to reprocess the 5' RACE reads, holding one entry per CDR3 protein. The sample contains about 39,000 distinct CDR3 sequences, 10% of which appear only once. Material for sequencing was blood, either unsorted or a sorted T cell fraction (not recorded which). These receptor sequences come from a male donor with ankylosing spondylitis or in good health (not recorded which).

This clonotype was observed many times. This chain joins TRBV2 and TRBJ2-1; 7 bases are a match to TRBD1. Losses at the gene ends were 7 bases for V and 2 bases for J; bases not matched to a gene: 5. This CDR3 contains 14 residues. Germline V gene lookup returns CDR1 SNHLY and CDR2 FYNNEI. The CDR3 is CASTPDRAYNEQFF. DNA of the CDR3: TGTGCCAGCACCCCCGACAGGGCCTACAATGAGCAGTTCTTC. The full variable domain, its missing parts supplied by reference TRBV2 and TRBJ2-1, is EPEVTQTPSHQVTQMGQEVILRCVPISNHLYFYWYRQILGQKVEFLVSFYNNEISEKSEIFDDQFSVERPDGSNFTLKIRSTKLEDSAMYFCASTPDRAYNEQFFGPGTRLTVL.

The rearrangement uses TRBV14 and TRBJ2-2, with 9 bases aligning to TRBD1. The trim removed 5 bases at V and 1 base at J, leaving 11 bases unmatched. Germline lookup yields CDR1 SGHDN and CDR2 FVKESK. CDR3 length equals 18 residues. The CDR3 DNA is TGTGCCAGCAGCTCCCCACAGCCGGGACAGGGGAACACCGGGGAGCTGTTTTTT. Protein: CASSSPQPGQGNTGELFF.

This clonotype appeared many times. This chain uses TRBV6-5 with TRBJ2-2, with 9 bases aligning to TRBD1. CDR3 length equals 17 residues. Trimming cost V 2 bases and J 6 bases; bases outside gene matches: 10. Germline assignment: CDR1 MNHEY and CDR2 SVGAGI. CDR3 region: CASSYRDRAIGAGELFF. The DNA for the CDR3 is TGTGCCAGCAGTTACCGGGACAGGGCGATAGGGGCCGGGGAGCTGTTTTTT.

The rearrangement joins TRBV29-1 to TRBJ1-1; perhaps TRBD1 as D (5 bases). The V end lost 7 bases, the J end lost 4 bases, and 10 bases lay between the germline ends. Germline lookup yields CDR1 SQVTM and CDR2 ANQGSEA. There are 11 residues in the CDR3. The CDR3 coding sequence is TGCAGCGCCCCCGGGGCCACTGAAGCTTTCTTT. It translates to CSAPGATEAFF. Together with reference TRBV29-1 and TRBJ1-1, the CDR3 gives the full variable domain: SAVISQKPSRDICQRGTSLTIQCQVDSQVTMMFWYRQQPGQSLTLIATANQGSEATYESGFVIDKFPISRPNLTFSTLTVSNMSPEDSSIYLCSAPGATEAFFGQGTRLTVV.

The table lists this clonotype with a few counts. V gene TRBV5-6 combines with J gene TRBJ2-1, with TRBD1 matching over 8 bases. The CDR3 is 13 residues long. Germline V lookup: CDR1 SGHDT, CDR2 YYEEEE. J was trimmed by 4 bases and V by 6 bases; bases with no gene match: 3. The CDR3 DNA sequence: TGTGCCAGCACGGGGACAGGATACAATGAGCAGTTCTTC. Its translation is CASTGTGYNEQFF. The entire variable domain, with the rest obtained from reference TRBV5-6 and TRBJ2-1, is as follows: DAGVTQSPTHLIKTRGQQVTLRCSPKSGHDTVSWYQQALGQGPQFIFQYYEEEERQRGNFPDRFSGHQFPNYSSELNVNALLLGDSALYLCASTGTGYNEQFFGPGTRLTVL.

This clonotype showed up many times. The chain is built from TRBV4-1 and TRBJ1-6; 8 bases map to TRBD1. Trimming removed 1 base from V and 7 bases from J; junction bases left unmatched: 3. Per germline, CDR1 MGHRA and CDR2 YSYEKL. The CDR3 covers 15 residues. CDR3 in amino acids: CASSQVDRENSPLHF. The CDR3 DNA follows: TGCGCCAGCAGCCAAGTGGACAGGGAGAATTCACCCCTCCACTTT.

This clonotype occurred many times. The chain joins TRBV6-5 to TRBJ1-1; D uncertain. The CDR3 loop spans 15 amino acids. Germline values: CDR1 MNHEY, CDR2 SVGAGI. V was shortened by 4 bases and J by 8 bases, with 20 bases between the two germline ends. CDR3 bases: TGTGCCAGCAGTTTTACCTGGGCAGGCCCACAAGAAGCTTTCTTT. This encodes CASSFTWAGPQEAFF.

This clonotype was counted many times. This chain uses TRBV3-1 with TRBJ2-6; D possibly corresponds to TRBD2 (5 bases). V was trimmed by 2 bases and J by 3 bases, leaving 8 bases between them. There are 15 residues in the CDR3. Germline V gene sequence: CDR1 LGHDT, CDR2 YNNKEL (reference sequence). Here the CDR3 reads CASSQRGIGANVLTF. The CDR3 nucleotides are TGTGCCAGCAGCCAACGGGGAATTGGGGCCAACGTCCTGACTTTC.

This clonotype was seen many times. The chain employs TRBV20-1 and TRBJ2-7; 13 bases match TRBD2. The V gene's germline CDR1 is DFQATT and CDR2 SNEGSKA (reference sequence). The CDR3 is 14 residues long. The V and J ends lost 4 bases and 3 bases, in that order; junction bases with no gene match: 3. The CDR3 here is CSATRTSGSYEQYF. CDR3 coding DNA: TGCAGTGCTACAAGGACTAGCGGGAGCTACGAGCAGTACTTC.

This clonotype was found many times. The chain joins TRBV6-2 or TRBV6-3 to TRBJ2-5; D gene ambiguous. The CDR3 sequence is 11 residues long. Germline values: CDR1 MNHEY, CDR2 SVGEGT. V was pared by 2 bases and J by 2 bases, with 0 bases between. CDR3 region: CASSYQETQYF. The CDR3 coding sequence is TGTGCCAGCAGTTACCAAGAGACCCAGTACTTC.

In its sample, this clonotype was seen many times. The J gene is TRBJ2-1, the V gene TRBV5-1, with TRBD2 matching over 13 bases. The length of the CDR3 is 17 residues. V lost 0 bases and J lost 4; bases outside the gene matches: 4. CDR1 is SGHRS, CDR2 YFSETQ, per germline. CDR3 bases: TGCGCCAGCAGCTTGGGGACTAGCGGGAGTCTATACAATGAGCAGTTCTTC. This encodes CASSLGTSGSLYNEQFF.

This clonotype is classed as medium-sized (0.01 to 0.1%). The rearrangement joins TRBV5-1 to TRBJ2-3; possible D gene TRBD2, 5 bases. The CDR3 runs 15 residues. Germline CDR1 SGHRS, CDR2 YFSETQ. V lost 4 bases, J lost 2 bases, and 14 bases lay in between. Here the CDR3 reads CASSRTEDLTDTQYF. The CDR3 DNA follows: TGCGCCAGCAGCAGGACGGAGGACCTCACAGATACGCAGTATTTT.

This clonotype was recorded at least ten times. The rearrangement uses TRBV15 and TRBJ2-3; D remains ambiguous. Trimming removed 9 bases from V and 0 bases from J, with 13 bases in between. The CDR3 extends over 14 amino acids. Germline values: CDR1 LNHNV, CDR2 YYDKDF (reference sequence). This CDR3 reads CATGPGSSTDTQYF. CDR3 bases: TGTGCCACAGGCCCGGGCTCTAGCACAGATACGCAGTATTTT.

This clonotype was observed many times. V is TRBV5-6 and J is TRBJ2-3; 14 bases line up with TRBD2. J was trimmed by 3 bases and V by 4 bases; bases with no gene match: 22. The CDR3 covers 22 residues. Germline CDR1 SGHDT, CDR2 YYEEEE. CDR3 in amino acids: CASSGGRVPGLAGEGSTDTQYF. In DNA, the CDR3 is TGTGCCAGCAGCGGGGGGAGGGTACCGGGACTAGCGGGAGAAGGTTCGACAGATACGCAGTATTTT. Full variable domain (rest looked up from reference TRBV5-6 and TRBJ2-3): DAGVTQSPTHLIKTRGQQVTLRCSPKSGHDTVSWYQQALGQGPQFIFQYYEEEERQRGNFPDRFSGHQFPNYSSELNVNALLLGDSALYLCASSGGRVPGLAGEGSTDTQYFGPGTRLTVL.

The table lists this clonotype with many counts. This chain joins TRBV19 and TRBJ2-2, with D perhaps assigned TRBD1 or TRBD2 (5 bases each). The CDR3 runs 14 residues. Germline CDR1 is LNHDA and CDR2 is SQIVND (reference sequence). V was cut by 5 bases and J by 5 bases, with 12 bases left in between. As DNA, the CDR3 is TGTGCCAGTAGTCCCAGTGGGGGTACCGGGGAGCTGTTTTTT. It yields the protein CASSPSGGTGELFF. The entire variable domain, with the rest obtained from reference TRBV19 and TRBJ2-2, is as follows: DGGITQSPKYLFRKEGQNVTLSCEQNLNHDAMYWYRQDPGQGLRLIYYSQIVNDFQKGDIAEGYSVSREKKESFPLTVTSAQKNPTAFYLCASSPSGGTGELFFGEGSRLTVL.

This clonotype appeared many times. The chain combines TRBV7-2 with TRBJ2-1; D gene uncertain. Germline V gene data show CDR1 as SGHTA and CDR2 as FQGNSA. Trimming removed 1 base from V and 10 bases from J, with 2 bases in between. This CDR3 contains 10 residues. CDR3 coding DNA: TGTGCCAGCAGCTTAGTGGAGCAGTTCTTC. It is translated as CASSLVEQFF. Full variable domain (missing parts from reference TRBV7-2 and TRBJ2-1): GAGVSQSPSNKVTEKGKDVELRCDPISGHTALYWYRQSLGQGLEFLIYFQGNSAPDKSGLPSDRFSAERTGGSVSTLTIQRTQQEDSAVYLCASSLVEQFFGPGTRLTVL.

This clonotype was picked up many times. The chain couples TRBV5-1 to TRBJ1-2; tentatively, D is TRBD1 (5 bases). The ends were cut back, 0 bases at V and 0 bases at J, with 6 bases in the middle. Germline-derived CDR1 and CDR2 are SGHRS and YFSETQ. The CDR3 is made up of 14 amino acids. The CDR3, as DNA: TGCGCCAGCAGCTTGGAAGGGGCTAACTATGGCTACACCTTC. Protein product: CASSLEGANYGYTF.

In its sample, this clonotype was seen many times. The chain combines TRBV7-9 with TRBJ2-5; 7 bases match TRBD2. J lost 4 bases, V lost 5 bases, and 13 bases had no gene match. This CDR3 spans 16 amino acids. Germline V gene data show CDR1 as SEHNR and CDR2 as FQNEAQ (reference sequence). The CDR3 loop reads CASSLTRSASGETQYF. The CDR3 DNA sequence: TGTGCCAGCAGCCTCACCCGGTCGGCTAGCGGAGAGACCCAGTACTTC.

This clonotype was counted ten times or more. V usage is TRBV15 and J usage is TRBJ2-7; TRBD1 or TRBD2 may be the D gene (5 bases each). Germline V gene data show CDR1 as LNHNV and CDR2 as YYDKDF (reference sequence). V gave up 0 bases and J gave up 7 bases, with 19 bases separating them. This CDR3 has 16 residues. The CDR3 reads CATSRETRGMGREQYF. CDR3 nucleotide sequence: TGTGCCACCAGCAGAGAAACTAGGGGAATGGGCCGTGAGCAGTACTTC.

There are many counts of this clonotype. The V call is TRBV20-1, the J call TRBJ2-7; TRBD2 matches 10 bases. Germline CDR1 is DFQATT and CDR2 is SNEGSKA (reference sequence). This CDR3 is 14 amino acids long. The junction had 8 bases not matched to a gene; V was cut back by 5 bases and J by 4 bases. CDR3: CSAVGPSGRYEQYF. The CDR3 DNA sequence: TGCAGTGCTGTTGGTCCTAGCGGGAGATACGAGCAGTACTTC.

This clonotype was counted many times. The chain joins TRBV20-1 to TRBJ2-7, with TRBD1 identical over 10 bases. There are 15 residues in the CDR3. Germline CDR1 is DFQATT and CDR2 is SNEGSKA (reference sequence). V was clipped by 2 bases and J by 4 bases; unmatched bases: 8. Written as DNA, the CDR3 is TGCAGTGCTAGACAGGACAGGGGGGAAGGTTACGAGCAGTACTTC. Its translation: CSARQDRGEGYEQYF.

This clonotype was picked up many times. This chain uses TRBV30 with TRBJ2-1, with a tentative D call TRBD2 (6 bases). This CDR3 is built from 14 residues. The germline CDR1 and CDR2 sequences are GTSNPN and SVGIG (reference sequence). Trimming left V 3 bases short and J 0 bases short, with 9 bases between. This CDR3 reads CAWRYGSSYNEQFF. The CDR3 DNA follows: TGTGCCTGGAGGTACGGGAGCTCCTACAATGAGCAGTTCTTC. The full variable domain, completed using reference TRBV30 and TRBJ2-1, is SQTIHQWPATLVQPVGSPLSLECTVEGTSNPNLYWYRQAAGRGLQLLFYSVGIGQISSEVPQNLSASRPQDRQFILSSKKLLLSDSGFYLCAWRYGSSYNEQFFGPGTRLTVL.

This clonotype was detected many times. Written as DNA, the CDR3 is TGTGCCAGCAGTCCCCCGGGGGCCGGCGGCTATGGCTACACCTTC. Protein product: CASSPPGAGGYGYTF. This chain uses TRBV12-3 or TRBV12-4 with TRBJ1-2, with a tentative D call TRBD1 (6 bases). The CDR3 runs 15 residues. V dropped 5 bases and J dropped 4 bases, with 17 bases sitting between them.

This clonotype was found many times. The V call is TRBV29-1, the J call TRBJ2-3; D gene ambiguous. CDR1 is SQVTM, CDR2 ANQGSEA, per germline. This CDR3 comprises 13 residues. The V gene lost 4 bases and the J gene lost 3 bases, with 11 bases spanning the gap. DNA of the CDR3: TGCAGCGTTGGCCAGGTGGCGACAGATACGCAGTATTTT. Amino acids: CSVGQVATDTQYF.

There are many counts of this clonotype. The rearrangement links TRBV3-1 to TRBJ2-1; D gene ambiguous. CDR1 and CDR2 from the germline V gene are LGHDT and YNNKEL (reference sequence). V gave up 3 bases and J gave up 9 bases, with 9 bases separating them. This CDR3 is 12 amino acids long. CDR3 residues: CASSHRVREQFF. The CDR3 DNA sequence: TGTGCCAGCAGCCATCGGGTTCGTGAGCAGTTCTTC.

This clonotype was counted ten times or more. The rearrangement links TRBV6-1 to TRBJ2-5; 7 positions agree with TRBD1. Germline lookup yields CDR1 MNHNS and CDR2 SASEGT. J was trimmed by 2 bases and V by 6 bases; bases with no gene match: 6. The CDR3 is 14 residues long. DNA for the CDR3: TGTGCCAGCAGCGAGGGACAGCGACAAGAGACCCAGTACTTC. Its protein product is CASSEGQRQETQYF.